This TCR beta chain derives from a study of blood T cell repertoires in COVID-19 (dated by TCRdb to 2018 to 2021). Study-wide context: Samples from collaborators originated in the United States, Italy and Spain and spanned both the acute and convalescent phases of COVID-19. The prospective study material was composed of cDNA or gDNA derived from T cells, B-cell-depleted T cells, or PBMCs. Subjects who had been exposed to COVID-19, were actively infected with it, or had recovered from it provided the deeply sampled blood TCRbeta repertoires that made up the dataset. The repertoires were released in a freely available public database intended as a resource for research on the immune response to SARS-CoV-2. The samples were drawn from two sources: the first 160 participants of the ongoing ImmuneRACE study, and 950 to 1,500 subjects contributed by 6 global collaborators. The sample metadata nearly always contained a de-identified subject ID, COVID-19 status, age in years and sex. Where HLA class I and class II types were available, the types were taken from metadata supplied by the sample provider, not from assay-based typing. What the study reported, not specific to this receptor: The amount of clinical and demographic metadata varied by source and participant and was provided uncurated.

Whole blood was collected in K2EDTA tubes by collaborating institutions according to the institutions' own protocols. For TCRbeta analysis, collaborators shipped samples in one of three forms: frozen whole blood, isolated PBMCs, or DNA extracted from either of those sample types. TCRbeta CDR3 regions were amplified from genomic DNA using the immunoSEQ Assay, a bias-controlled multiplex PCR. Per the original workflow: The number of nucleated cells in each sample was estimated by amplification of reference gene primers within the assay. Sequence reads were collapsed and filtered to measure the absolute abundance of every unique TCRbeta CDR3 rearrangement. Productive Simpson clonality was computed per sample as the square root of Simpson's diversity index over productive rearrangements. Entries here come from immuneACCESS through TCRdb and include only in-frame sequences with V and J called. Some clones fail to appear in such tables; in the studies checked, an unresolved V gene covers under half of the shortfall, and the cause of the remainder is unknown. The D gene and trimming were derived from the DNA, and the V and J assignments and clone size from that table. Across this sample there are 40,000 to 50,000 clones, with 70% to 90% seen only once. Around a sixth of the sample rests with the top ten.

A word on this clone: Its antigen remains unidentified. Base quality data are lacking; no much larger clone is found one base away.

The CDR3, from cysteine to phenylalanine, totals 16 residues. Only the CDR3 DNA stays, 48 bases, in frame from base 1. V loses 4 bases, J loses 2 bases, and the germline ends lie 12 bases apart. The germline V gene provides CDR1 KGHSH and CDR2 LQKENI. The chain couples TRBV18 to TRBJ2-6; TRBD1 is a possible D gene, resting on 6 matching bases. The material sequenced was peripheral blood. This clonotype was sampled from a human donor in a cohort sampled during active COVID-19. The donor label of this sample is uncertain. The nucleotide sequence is TGTGCCAGCTCACTTCCGAAGGGGGCTGGGGCCAACGTCCTGACTTTC. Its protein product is CASSLPKGAGANVLTF.